A selection of T cell receptor beta chains follows, all from one sample in a study of T cell repertoires and Cas9 in healthy adults. Using immunoSEQ multiplex PCR, the repertoire was profiled, and TCRdb retains in-frame clones only, with some absent. The sample includes tens of thousands of clones, under 95% of them seen just once. The sequencing input was CD4+ effector T cells (CD127+, CD25-, CD137-, CD154-) from PBMCs; culture status not recorded. The source is a human donor in good health. Each CDR3 is given with its conserved first and last residue. A D gene is named only where the DNA matches it firmly. Clone size is shown for a subset of rows, as once, few, many or a class of expanded clone.

V gene	D gene	clone size	J gene	CDR3 protein	CDR3 DNA
TRBV7-2	-	-	TRBJ1-1	CASSLAGMNTEAFF	TGTGCCAGCAGCTTAGCAGGGATGAACACTGAAGCTTTCTTT
TRBV6-1	-	-	TRBJ1-4	CASSQREKLFF	TGTGCCAGCTCCCAACGAGAAAAACTGTTTTTT
TRBV10-1	-	-	TRBJ2-7	CASSALGAFYEQYF	TGCGCCAGCAGTGCGTTGGGGGCTTTCTACGAGCAGTACTTC
TRBV29-1	-	-	TRBJ1-1	CSVDGKARGHTEAFF	TGCAGCGTTGACGGGAAGGCGAGGGGACACACTGAAGCTTTCTTT
TRBV6-1	-	-	TRBJ2-5	CASRIGRQETQYF	TGTGCCAGCAGGATAGGCAGACAAGAGACCCAGTACTTC
TRBV5-1	-	-	TRBJ1-2	CASNSGSAGAGYTF	TGCGCCAGCAACTCGGGCTCGGCCGGAGCTGGCTACACCTTC
TRBV19	-	-	TRBJ2-5	CASSIQAGETQYF	TGTGCCAGTAGTATACAGGCCGGGGAGACCCAGTACTTC
TRBV29-1	-	-	TRBJ2-5	CSVGTQETQYF	TGCAGCGTCGGGACTCAAGAGACCCAGTACTTC
TRBV7-2	TRBD1	-	TRBJ2-7	CASSPRGGQGSYEQYF	TGTGCCAGCAGCCCAAGAGGGGGACAGGGCTCCTACGAGCAGTACTTC
TRBV2	-	-	TRBJ1-1	CASSRSRTENTEAFF	TGTGCCAGCAGCCGAAGCCGGACGGAGAACACTGAAGCTTTCTTT
TRBV15	-	-	TRBJ2-1	CATSKEVAAPYNEQFF	TGTGCCACCAGCAAAGAGGTGGCAGCTCCTTACAATGAGCAGTTCTTC
TRBV19	-	-	TRBJ1-6	CASSMRRLDSPLHF	TGTGCCAGTAGTATGAGACGGTTAGATTCACCCCTCCACTTT
TRBV7-2	-	-	TRBJ2-2	CASSLRRTAAGELFF	TGTGCCAGCAGCTTGCGCAGGACGGCGGCCGGGGAGCTGTTTTTT
TRBV10-3	TRBD1	-	TRBJ1-2	CAATGTSAYHYTF	TGTGCCGCGACAGGGACGTCTGCTTACCACTACACCTTC
TRBV11-1	TRBD2	-	TRBJ2-7	CASSSVAGNSYEQYF	TGTGCCAGCAGCTCAGTAGCGGGGAACTCCTACGAGCAGTACTTC
TRBV6-1	-	-	TRBJ1-1	CASSESGGETEAFF	TGTGCCAGCAGTGAATCCGGGGGGGAGACTGAAGCTTTCTTT
TRBV7-8	-	-	TRBJ2-3	CASSATDTQYF	TGTGCCAGCAGCGCCACAGATACGCAGTATTTT
TRBV10-3	TRBD1	few	TRBJ1-4	CATRDRGPTNEKLFF	TGTGCCACCCGGGACAGGGGCCCAACTAATGAAAAACTGTTTTTT
TRBV19	-	-	TRBJ1-5	CASSSQDGQPQHF	TGTGCCAGTAGTTCCCAGGATGGGCAGCCCCAGCATTTT
TRBV6-6	-	-	TRBJ2-1	CASSYSSGYNEQFF	TGTGCCAGCAGTTACTCGAGTGGCTACAATGAGCAGTTCTTC
TRBV5-5	-	-	TRBJ1-5	CASSPGVYNQPQHF	TGTGCCAGCAGCCCGGGGGTGTACAATCAGCCCCAGCATTTT
TRBV18	-	-	TRBJ2-2	CASSPQGSGELFF	TGTGCCAGCTCACCTCAGGGCTCCGGGGAGCTGTTTTTT
TRBV6-5	-	-	TRBJ1-2	CASSYDRRYGYTF	TGTGCCAGCAGTTACGATAGGCGCTATGGCTACACCTTC
TRBV4-1	-	-	TRBJ2-3	CASSQNTDTQYF	TGCGCCAGCAGCCAAAACACAGATACGCAGTATTTT
TRBV19	-	once	TRBJ2-3	CASEDYTDTQYF	TGTGCCAGTGAGGACTACACAGATACGCAGTATTTT
TRBV4-1	TRBD2	-	TRBJ2-5	CASSSGRPTPRGDQETQYF	TGCGCCAGCAGCTCCGGCCGGCCCACCCCCCGGGGGGACCAAGAGACCCAGTACTTC
TRBV7-8	-	-	TRBJ2-2	CASRRGRGTGELFF	TGTGCCAGCAGAAGAGGGCGGGGCACCGGGGAGCTGTTTTTT
TRBV30	-	-	TRBJ1-5	CAWTWDANQPQHF	TGTGCCTGGACTTGGGATGCCAATCAGCCCCAGCATTTT
TRBV6-5	-	-	TRBJ2-1	CASRDSFNEQFF	TGTGCCAGCAGGGACAGTTTCAATGAGCAGTTCTTC
TRBV9	-	once	TRBJ2-1	CASSVRDISYNEQFF	TGTGCCAGCAGCGTAAGGGACATTTCCTACAATGAGCAGTTCTTC
TRBV7-9	-	-	TRBJ1-1	CASSLGGGNTEAFF	TGTGCCAGCAGCTTAGGTGGGGGCAACACTGAAGCTTTCTTT
TRBV30	TRBD1	-	TRBJ1-2	CAWSRTGGNYGYTF	TGTGCCTGGAGTCGGACAGGGGGCAATTATGGCTACACCTTC
TRBV7-3	TRBD2	few	TRBJ2-5	CASSLTSGVETQYF	TGTGCCAGCAGCTTGACTAGCGGGGTGGAGACCCAGTACTTC
TRBV13	TRBD2	-	TRBJ2-1	CASSLFGLAAYNEQFF	TGTGCCAGCAGCTTATTTGGGCTAGCGGCCTACAATGAGCAGTTCTTC
TRBV6-1	TRBD1	-	TRBJ2-2	CASSRDRANTGELFF	TGTGCCAGCAGTCGGGACAGGGCGAACACCGGGGAGCTGTTTTTT
TRBV6-1	-	-	TRBJ1-5	CASSGQTNQPQHF	TGTGCCAGCTCCGGGCAGACTAATCAGCCCCAGCATTTT
TRBV6-5	-	-	TRBJ2-5	CASRGKGETQYF	TGTGCCAGCAGGGGAAAGGGAGAGACCCAGTACTTC
TRBV18	TRBD1	-	TRBJ1-2	CASWDRNPYGYTF	TGTGCCAGCTGGGACAGGAACCCCTATGGCTACACCTTC
TRBV29-1	-	-	TRBJ2-2	CSVDTQNTGELFF	TGCAGCGTTGATACGCAGAACACCGGGGAGCTGTTTTTT